These 25 T cell receptor beta chains were all obtained from the same sample, sequenced in a study of T cells in Graves' hyperthyroidism and ophthalmopathy. Amplified TCR beta CDR3 regions derived from RNA transcripts. The HTBI primer set drove a first-round RT-PCR of the TCR CDR3. One entry per CDR3 protein, called by TCRdb with MiXCR from the multiplex PCR reads. The table shows approximately 530,000 distinct CDR3 sequences, with over 15% occurring only once. Sequenced input: blood. Receptors were obtained from a woman aged 18-35 years with Graves' hyperthyroidism.

About this clonotype itself: The junction does not match germline at one end; this may be a read error. This chain connects TRBV2 to TRBJ1-2; D is unresolved. The CDR3 covers 13 residues. In germline, CDR1 is SNHLY, CDR2 FYNNEI. As DNA, the CDR3 is TGTGCCAGCACTGAAGTACCGTCCTATGGCTACACCTTC. Its translation: CASTEVPSYGYTF. Using reference TRBV2 and TRBJ1-2 for the parts outside the CDR3, the full variable domain is EPEVTQTPSHQVTQMGQEVILRCVPISNHLYFYWYRQILGQKVEFLVSFYNNEISEKSEIFDDQFSVERPDGSNFTLKIRSTKLEDSAMYFCASTEVPSYGYTFGSGTRLTVV.

On this clonotype itself: A much larger clone is a single base away; this may be a read error. The conserved phenylalanine or tryptophan is not found at the CDR3 terminus, so this likely reflects a read error. This chain joins TRBV24-1 and TRBJ1-5; maybe TRBD1 (6 bases). Per the germline V gene, CDR1 is KGHDR and CDR2 is SFDVKD. The CDR3 spans 16 residues. The V and J ends lost 0 bases and 3 bases respectively, with 11 bases between them. The CDR3 protein is CATSDLDRPNNQPQHL. The CDR3 bases are TGTGCCACCAGTGATTTGGACAGGCCTAACAATCAGCCCCAGCATCTT.

With regard to this clonotype: Being one base from a much bigger clone, this may be a read error. V gene TRBV27 combines with J gene TRBJ1-1; D is undetermined. The CDR3 totals 14 residues. Per the germline V gene, CDR1 is MNHEY and CDR2 is SMNVEV (reference sequence). V lost 5 bases and J 4 bases, leaving 14 bases between the germline ends. The CDR3 protein is CASSTLFLTTEAFF. The CDR3, as DNA: TGTGCCAGCAGTACCCTCTTCTTGACCACTGAAGCTTTCTTT.

This clonotype has a count of ten or more. The chain combines TRBV2 with TRBJ2-3, with 12 nucleotides matching TRBD2. Germline loops: CDR1 SNHLY, CDR2 FYNNEI. V trimming: 6 bases; J trimming: 6 bases; junction bases outside the gene matches: 10. The CDR3 is made up of 16 amino acids. In DNA form, the CDR3 reads TGTGCCAGCAGAAAGGGACTAGCGGGTCTTAAGGATACGCAGTATTTT. Amino acids: CASRKGLAGLKDTQYF.

This clonotype was seen only a few times. The V gene is TRBV28, the J gene TRBJ1-2, with 7 bases matching TRBD1. V lost 5 bases, J lost 4 bases, and 4 bases stayed unmatched. CDR3 length: 13 residues. CDR1 and CDR2 from the germline V gene are MDHEN and SYDVKM. The CDR3 loop is CASSTQGLYGYTF. CDR3 DNA: TGTGCCAGCAGTACACAGGGGCTCTATGGCTACACCTTC.

V usage is TRBV20-1 and J usage is TRBJ1-5; D unresolved. Germline V CDR1 and CDR2: DFQATT, SNEGSKA (reference sequence). The V and J ends lost 1 base and 4 bases respectively, with 8 bases between them. CDR3 length equals 13 residues. The CDR3 protein is CSARVTVNQPQHF. The CDR3 bases are TGCAGTGCTAGAGTAACGGTGAATCAGCCCCAGCATTTT.

For this clonotype: This may come from a read error, since a much larger clone is one base off. The chain employs TRBV20-1 and TRBJ2-3, with TRBD2 matching over 7 bases. This CDR3 has 13 amino acids. Germline V gene data show CDR1 as DFQATT and CDR2 as SNEGSKA (reference sequence). CDR3 region: CSPWETSPDTQYF. The CDR3 DNA follows: TGCAGCCCCTGGGAGACTAGCCCAGATACGCAGTATTTT.

The chain is built from TRBV6-5 and TRBJ1-4, with a weak D call TRBD1 (5 bases). This CDR3 comprises 16 residues. V lost 0 bases, J lost 1 base, and 9 bases lay in between. From germline, CDR1 is MNHEY and CDR2 SVGAGI. CDR3 region: CASSYSPGGTNEKLFF. CDR3 DNA: TGTGCCAGCAGTTACTCTCCGGGGGGAACTAATGAAAAACTGTTTTTT.

This clonotype was seen a few times. It is likely a read error, because the conserved phenylalanine at the end of the CDR3 is missing. The chain employs TRBV29-1 and TRBJ2-3, with unresolved D. CDR3 size: 13 residues. The germline V gene encodes CDR1 SQVTM and CDR2 ANQGSEA. V was trimmed by 3 bases and J by 4 bases, leaving 11 bases between them. This CDR3 reads CSVDQIIADTQYY. The CDR3 nucleotides are TGCAGCGTTGACCAAATCATCGCAGATACGCAGTATTAT.

This clonotype was found a few times. The CDR3 region has the DNA TGTGCCAGCAGCTCATCCTCGGGGACCCTGAAGCCCCAGCATTTT. It yields the protein CASSSSSGTLKPQHF. The chain combines TRBV7-9 with TRBJ1-5, with D possibly being TRBD1 (5 bases). The CDR3 consists of 15 residues. The V and J ends lost 4 bases and 8 bases respectively, with 18 bases between them. Germline lookup yields CDR1 SEHNR and CDR2 FQNEAQ (reference sequence).

This clonotype was observed many times. The J gene is TRBJ2-3, the V gene TRBV6-1, with TRBD2 matching over 9 bases. The CDR3 spans 16 residues. V dropped 4 bases and J dropped 9; count of bases not matched to a gene: 14. The germline gives CDR1 MNHNS, CDR2 SASEGT. The CDR3, as DNA: TGTGCCAGCAGTGCCATCGCGACTAGCGGAGCAAGGACGCAGTATTTT. This codes for CASSAIATSGARTQYF.

This clonotype was seen at least ten times. This chain connects TRBV11-2 to TRBJ1-1; D unclear. V was trimmed by 4 bases and J by 6 bases, leaving 12 bases between them. The CDR3 loop spans 13 amino acids. Germline CDR1 SGHAT, CDR2 FQNNGV. CDR3 nucleotide sequence: TGTGCCAGCAGCTCACCCAGGTTCCCTGAAGCTTTCTTT. This translates into CASSSPRFPEAFF.

The chain recombines TRBV6-1 with TRBJ1-4; possibly TRBD1 for D (6 bases). Germline CDR1 MNHNS, CDR2 SASEGT. V was shortened by 7 bases and J by 4 bases, with 19 bases between the two germline ends. The CDR3 spans 16 residues. The DNA for the CDR3 is TGTGCCAGCAACCCACAGGGAGTCTCCGATAATGAAAAACTGTTTTTT. The encoded protein is CASNPQGVSDNEKLFF.

In this sample, this clonotype turned up many times. The V call is TRBV7-9, the J call TRBJ2-4; D ambiguous. Germline CDR1 reads SEHNR; CDR2 reads FQNEAQ (reference sequence). The ends were cut back, 8 bases at V and 0 bases at J, with 14 bases in the middle. This CDR3 is built from 15 residues. CDR3 protein: CASQSEGRAKNIQYF. CDR3 nucleotides: TGTGCCAGCCAAAGTGAAGGAAGAGCCAAAAACATTCAGTACTTC.

The chain carries TRBV11-3 and TRBJ2-2, with 7 bases aligning to TRBD2. The germline V gene has CDR1 SGHNT and CDR2 YENEEA. The CDR3 is 13 amino acids. J was trimmed by 8 bases and V by 1 base; bases with no gene match: 1. The CDR3 here is CASSLAGRGELFF. CDR3 DNA sequence: TGTGCCAGCAGCTTAGCCGGGAGGGGGGAGCTGTTTTTT.

This clonotype was seen ten or more times. The rearrangement joins TRBV20-1 to TRBJ2-5; 11 nucleotides agree with TRBD2. CDR1 is DFQATT, CDR2 SNEGSKA, per germline (reference sequence). Germline trimming cut 4 bases from V and 0 bases from J; bases unmatched to any gene: 4. CDR3 length: 15 amino acids. This chain's CDR3 is CSANPGLADQETQYF. DNA of the CDR3: TGCAGTGCTAACCCGGGACTAGCGGACCAAGAGACCCAGTACTTC.

This clonotype has a count of ten or more. The CDR3: CASSLSPAQETQYF. The CDR3 DNA is TGTGCCAGCAGCTTATCCCCAGCCCAAGAGACCCAGTACTTC. The rearrangement links TRBV7-2 to TRBJ2-5; D not resolved. Germline assignment: CDR1 SGHTA and CDR2 FQGNSA. V dropped 2 bases and J dropped 1 base, with 8 bases sitting between them. This CDR3 is built from 14 residues.

The chain carries TRBV6-2 or TRBV6-3 and TRBJ1-5, with 7 bases fitting TRBD1. Germline lookup yields CDR1 MNHEY and CDR2 SVGEGT. V gave up 2 bases and J gave up 6 bases; unmatched junction bases: 7. The CDR3 sequence is 15 residues long. The chain's CDR3 is CASSYGTAFSQPQHF. CDR3 DNA: TGTGCCAGCAGTTACGGGACAGCCTTTAGTCAGCCCCAGCATTTT.

This clonotype was detected only a few times. V usage is TRBV6-1 and J usage is TRBJ1-1; D unresolved. The CDR3 has 13 residues. Germline lookup yields CDR1 MNHNS and CDR2 SASEGT. V shed 5 bases and J shed 1 base, with 8 bases lying between them. The CDR3 spells CASSSAGNTEAFF. CDR3 coding DNA: TGTGCCAGCAGTTCCGCGGGGAACACTGAAGCTTTCTTT.

This clonotype was counted only a few times. V gene TRBV5-1 combines with J gene TRBJ2-7; perhaps TRBD1 as D (6 bases). Germline CDR1 and CDR2: SGHRS and YFSETQ. V was clipped by 3 bases and J by 5 bases, with 18 bases between them. This CDR3 contains 15 residues. The CDR3 sequence: CASSSGTSKAHEQYF. CDR3 in DNA: TGCGCCAGCAGCTCCGGGACATCCAAGGCCCACGAGCAGTACTTC.

This sequence joins TRBV4-1 and TRBJ2-1; 10 bases align to TRBD2. V dropped 2 bases and J dropped 5; count of bases not matched to a gene: 6. The CDR3 extends over 16 amino acids. Germline values: CDR1 MGHRA, CDR2 YSYEKL. The CDR3 DNA is TGCGCCAGCAGCCAATTGAGCGGGAGGGTCCACAATGAGCAGTTCTTC. This gives the protein CASSQLSGRVHNEQFF.

The chain links TRBV20-1 to TRBJ2-6; D gene ambiguous. Germline V gene sequence: CDR1 DFQATT, CDR2 SNEGSKA (reference sequence). V was cut by 5 bases and J by 0 bases, with 11 bases left in between. This CDR3 region has 15 residues. The CDR3 region is CSAPRRVSGANVLTF. The DNA of the CDR3 is TGCAGTGCTCCCCGAAGAGTCTCTGGGGCCAACGTCCTGACTTTC.

This clonotype has more than one count but fewer than ten. The chain joins TRBV6-5 to TRBJ2-1, with no clear D. This CDR3 contains 12 residues. The germline V and J ends were trimmed by 2 bases and 4 bases, with 3 bases remaining between them. Germline loops: CDR1 MNHEY, CDR2 SVGAGI. CDR3 coding DNA: TGTGCCAGCAGTTACCCTTACAATGAGCAGTTCTTC. Residues: CASSYPYNEQFF.

This chain joins TRBV7-9 and TRBJ2-7; the match to TRBD2 covers 7 bases. The CDR3 is made up of 15 amino acids. Germline V gene data show CDR1 as SEHNR and CDR2 as FQNEAQ (reference sequence). Trimming removed 6 bases from V and 1 base from J; junction bases left unmatched: 9. CDR3 nucleotides: TGTGCCAGCAGTCTCGGACTAGGGCCATCCTACGAGCAGTACTTC. Its translation is CASSLGLGPSYEQYF.

The J gene is TRBJ2-7, the V gene TRBV27; D is unresolved. Germline assignment: CDR1 MNHEY and CDR2 SMNVEV (reference sequence). Trimming left V 6 bases short and J 2 bases short, with 14 bases between. The CDR3 length is 14 residues. CDR3: CASREQTGPYEQYF. CDR3 nucleotides: TGTGCCAGCAGGGAACAGACTGGGCCCTACGAGCAGTACTTC.